This TCR beta chain was recovered during a study of T cell clones after liver transplantation. This CDR3 is 11 amino acids long. Trimming cost V 9 bases and J 7 bases, with 7 bases left between them. Germline V gene sequence: CDR1 WSHSY, CDR2 SAAADI. Profiling relied on immunoSEQ multiplex PCR, and the TCRdb table lists in-frame clones only, not all of them. The sample contains about 20,000 clones, 78% of which appear only once. This clonotype was sampled from a human patient who received a liver transplant. Some of these T cells may belong to the graft donor. The rearrangement joins TRBV10-2 to TRBJ1-6; D is unresolved. Material: CD8+ T cells from blood, obtained around 52 months after liver transplant. DNA for the CDR3: TGCGCCAGTAGGGAGAATTCACCCCTCCACTTT. Translating it yields CASRENSPLHF.